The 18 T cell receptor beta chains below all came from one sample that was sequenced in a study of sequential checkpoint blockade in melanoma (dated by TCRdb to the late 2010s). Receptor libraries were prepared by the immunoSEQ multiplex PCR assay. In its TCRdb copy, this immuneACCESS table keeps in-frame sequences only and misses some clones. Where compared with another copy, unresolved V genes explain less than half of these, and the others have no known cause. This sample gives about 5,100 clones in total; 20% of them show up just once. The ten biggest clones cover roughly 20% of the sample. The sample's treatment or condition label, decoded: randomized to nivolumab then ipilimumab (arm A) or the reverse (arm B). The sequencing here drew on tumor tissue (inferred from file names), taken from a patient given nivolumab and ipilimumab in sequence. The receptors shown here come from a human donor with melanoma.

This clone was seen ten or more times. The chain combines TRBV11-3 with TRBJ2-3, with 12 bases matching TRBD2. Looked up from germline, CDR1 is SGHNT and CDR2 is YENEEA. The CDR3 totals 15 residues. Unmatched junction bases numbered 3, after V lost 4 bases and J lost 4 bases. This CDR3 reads CASSSLAGGPDTQYF. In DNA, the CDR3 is TGTGCCAGCAGCTCCCTAGCGGGGGGGCCAGATACGCAGTATTTT. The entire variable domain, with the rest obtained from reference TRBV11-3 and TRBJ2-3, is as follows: EAGVVQSPRYKIIEKKQPVAFWCNPISGHNTLYWYLQNLGQGPELLIRYENEEAVDDSQLPKDRFSAERLKGVDSTLKIQPAELGDSAVYLCASSSLAGGPDTQYFGPGTRLTVL.

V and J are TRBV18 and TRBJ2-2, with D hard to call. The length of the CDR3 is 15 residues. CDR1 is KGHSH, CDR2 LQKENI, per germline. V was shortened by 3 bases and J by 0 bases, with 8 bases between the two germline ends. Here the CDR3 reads CASSPSIANTGELFF. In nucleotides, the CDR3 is TGTGCCAGCTCACCGAGCATCGCGAACACCGGGGAGCTGTTTTTT.

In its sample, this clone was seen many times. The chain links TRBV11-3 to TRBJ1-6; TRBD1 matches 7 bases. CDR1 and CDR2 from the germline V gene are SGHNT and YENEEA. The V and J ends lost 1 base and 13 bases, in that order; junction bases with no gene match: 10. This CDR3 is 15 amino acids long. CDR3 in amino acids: CASSLVQDRSQPLHF. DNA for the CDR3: TGTGCCAGCAGCTTAGTTCAGGACAGGTCTCAGCCCCTCCACTTT.

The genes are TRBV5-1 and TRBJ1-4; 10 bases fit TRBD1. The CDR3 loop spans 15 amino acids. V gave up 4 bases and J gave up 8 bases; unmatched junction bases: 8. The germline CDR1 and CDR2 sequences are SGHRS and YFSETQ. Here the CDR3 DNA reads TGCGCCAGCAGCCCGGGGACAGGGGTTGGGGAAAAACTGTTTTTT. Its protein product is CASSPGTGVGEKLFF.

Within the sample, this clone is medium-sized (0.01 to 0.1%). CDR3 sequence reads: CASSSGGKPYNSPLHF. Written as DNA, the CDR3 is TGTGCCAGCAGCTCAGGGGGAAAACCCTATAATTCACCCCTCCACTTT. The chain carries TRBV11-3 and TRBJ1-6; TRBD1 matches at 7 bases. Looked up from germline, CDR1 is SGHNT and CDR2 is YENEEA. CDR3 length: 16 amino acids. Trimming removed 4 bases from V and 2 bases from J; junction bases left unmatched: 5.

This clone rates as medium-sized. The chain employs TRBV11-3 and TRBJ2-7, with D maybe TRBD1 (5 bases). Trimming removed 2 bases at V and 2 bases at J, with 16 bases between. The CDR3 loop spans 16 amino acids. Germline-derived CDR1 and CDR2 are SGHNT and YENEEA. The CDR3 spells CASSLNQDNPAYEQYF. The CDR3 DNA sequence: TGTGCCAGCAGCTTAAACCAGGACAACCCAGCCTACGAGCAGTACTTC.

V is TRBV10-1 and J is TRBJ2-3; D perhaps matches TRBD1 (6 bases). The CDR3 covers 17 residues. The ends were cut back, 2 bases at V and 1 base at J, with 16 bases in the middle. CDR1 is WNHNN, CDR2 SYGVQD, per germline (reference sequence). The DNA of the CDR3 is TGCGCCAGCAGTGAGAGCACAGGGTTGGGGGGCACAGATACGCAGTATTTT. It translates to CASSESTGLGGTDTQYF.

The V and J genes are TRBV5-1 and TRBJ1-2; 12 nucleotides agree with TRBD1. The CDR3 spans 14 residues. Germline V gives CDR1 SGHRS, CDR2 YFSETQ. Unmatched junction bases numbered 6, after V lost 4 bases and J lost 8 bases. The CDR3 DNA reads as TGCGCCAGCAGCCCGGGACAGGGGGCCGACGGCTACACCTTC. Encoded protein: CASSPGQGADGYTF.

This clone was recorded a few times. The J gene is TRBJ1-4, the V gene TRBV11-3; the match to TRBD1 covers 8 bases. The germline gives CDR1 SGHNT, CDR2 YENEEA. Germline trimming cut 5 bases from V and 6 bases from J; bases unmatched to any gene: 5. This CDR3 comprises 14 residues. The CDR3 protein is CASSVGGQDEKLFF. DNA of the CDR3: TGTGCCAGCAGCGTCGGGGGACAGGATGAAAAACTGTTTTTT.

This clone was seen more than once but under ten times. In DNA, the CDR3 is TGTGCCAGCAGTTACGGGACAGGGGGTTTCGGTGAGCAGTTCTTC. It translates to CASSYGTGGFGEQFF. V and J are TRBV6-8 and TRBJ2-1; 11 bases are a match to TRBD1. The germline V gene encodes CDR1 MNHGY and CDR2 SAAAGT. The CDR3 contains 15 residues. J was trimmed by 9 bases and V by 2 bases; bases with no gene match: 6.

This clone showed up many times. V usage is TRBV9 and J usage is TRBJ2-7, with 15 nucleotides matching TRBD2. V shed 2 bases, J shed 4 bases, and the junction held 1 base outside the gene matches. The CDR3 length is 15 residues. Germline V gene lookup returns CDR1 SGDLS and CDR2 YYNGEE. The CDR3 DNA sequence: TGTGCCAGCAGCGTTGGACTAGCGGGGGGGTACGAGCAGTACTTC. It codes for CASSVGLAGGYEQYF.

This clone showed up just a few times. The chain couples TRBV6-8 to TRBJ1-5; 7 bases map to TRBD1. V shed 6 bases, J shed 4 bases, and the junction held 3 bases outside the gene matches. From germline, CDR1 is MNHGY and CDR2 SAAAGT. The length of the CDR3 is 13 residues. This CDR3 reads CASRGTDNQPQHF. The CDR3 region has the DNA TGTGCCAGCAGAGGGACAGATAATCAGCCCCAGCATTTT.

DNA of the CDR3: TGTGCCAGCAGCCCGCAGGGGGGTGGGCCCCAGCATTTT. This encodes CASSPQGGGPQHF. The chain recombines TRBV16 with TRBJ1-5; TRBD1 aligns across 7 bases. Germline lookup yields CDR1 KGHSY and CDR2 FQNENV. The V gene end was trimmed by 4 bases and the J gene end by 9 bases; junction bases not matched to a gene: 6. The CDR3 sequence is 13 residues long.

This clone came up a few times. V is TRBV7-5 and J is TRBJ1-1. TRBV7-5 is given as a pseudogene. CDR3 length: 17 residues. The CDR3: CASSPLLVRSAGTEAFF. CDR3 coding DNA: TGTGCCAGCAGCCCCCTGTTGGTTCGGAGTGCTGGCACTGAAGCTTTCTTT.

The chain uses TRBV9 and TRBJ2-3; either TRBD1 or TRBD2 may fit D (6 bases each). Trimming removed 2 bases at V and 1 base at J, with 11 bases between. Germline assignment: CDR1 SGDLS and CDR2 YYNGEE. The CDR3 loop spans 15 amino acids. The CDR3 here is CASSVGGIGTDTQYF. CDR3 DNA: TGTGCCAGCAGCGTGGGGGGCATTGGCACAGATACGCAGTATTTT. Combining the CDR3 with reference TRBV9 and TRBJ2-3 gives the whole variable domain DSGVTQTPKHLITATGQRVTLRCSPRSGDLSVYWYQQSLDQGLQFLIQYYNGEERAKGNILERFSAQQFPDLHSELNLSSLELGDSALYFCASSVGGIGTDTQYFGPGTRLTVL.

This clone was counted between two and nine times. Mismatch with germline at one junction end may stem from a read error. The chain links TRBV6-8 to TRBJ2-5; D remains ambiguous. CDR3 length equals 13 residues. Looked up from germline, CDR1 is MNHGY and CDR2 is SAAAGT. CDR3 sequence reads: CAISVPGVETQYF. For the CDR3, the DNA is TGTGCCATCAGTGTACCTGGCGTGGAGACCCAGTACTTC.

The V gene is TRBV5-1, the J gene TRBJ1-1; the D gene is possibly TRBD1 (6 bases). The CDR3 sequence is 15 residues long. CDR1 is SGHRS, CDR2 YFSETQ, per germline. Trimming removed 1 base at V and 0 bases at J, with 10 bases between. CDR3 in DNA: TGCGCCAGCAGCTTGTACAGGGACCTGAACACTGAAGCTTTCTTT. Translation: CASSLYRDLNTEAFF.

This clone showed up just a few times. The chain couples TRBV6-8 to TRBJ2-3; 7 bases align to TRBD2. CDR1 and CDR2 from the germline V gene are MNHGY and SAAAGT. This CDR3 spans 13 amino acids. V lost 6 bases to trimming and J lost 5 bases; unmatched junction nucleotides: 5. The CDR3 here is CASSWTSRDTQYF. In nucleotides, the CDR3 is TGTGCCAGCAGCTGGACTAGTCGAGATACGCAGTATTTT.